What follows is one T cell receptor beta chain and its context. These data are taken from a study of blood T cell repertoires in COVID-19. For the study at large: Specimens from acute and convalescent COVID-19 originated in the United States, Italy and Spain. In each case, the material was cDNA or gDNA derived from T cells, B-cell-depleted T cells, or PBMCs.

Original methodology: For nucleated cells, counts were estimated from reference gene primer amplification. The assay was immunoSEQ multiplex PCR, and TCRdb's table has in-frame clones only and misses some. The V and J calls and clone size were taken over from that table, and D and trimming were inferred from the DNA. The table records about 130,000 clones, nearly 90% of them present only once. V lost 4 bases and J lost 4; bases outside the gene matches: 6. In germline, CDR1 is SGHNT, CDR2 YYREEE (reference sequence). The CDR3 loop spans 15 amino acids. The clonotype was recovered from a woman of 80 years or more with acute or convalescent COVID-19. V usage is TRBV5-4 and J usage is TRBJ1-4; 8 bases are a match to TRBD1. The sequencing input was peripheral blood. The CDR3 region has the DNA TGTGCCAGCAGCCCCCAGGGGGCGAGTAATGAAAAACTGTTTTTT. Amino acid sequence: CASSPQGASNEKLFF.